These 12 T cell receptor beta chains were all obtained from the same sample, sequenced in a study of blood T cells in healthy people across ages. With a J-beta primer mix and a sample-barcoded 5' primer, a second PCR ran 7 to 11 cycles. A single record per CDR3 protein comes from TCRdb applying MiXCR to the 5' RACE reads. The sample has around 800,000 distinct CDR3 sequences, roughly 24% seen once. This sample was shared with a second study, whose subject was T cells of mothers and their children.

The sequenced material came from blood. The receptors were gathered from a boy between 10 and 17 years old in good health.

This clonotype came up a few times. This sequence joins TRBV5-1 and TRBJ2-1, with D perhaps assigned TRBD1 or TRBD2 (5 bases each). Germline V gene lookup returns CDR1 SGHRS and CDR2 YFSETQ. The germline V and J ends were trimmed by 0 bases and 10 bases, with 11 bases remaining between them. The length of the CDR3 is 13 residues. The CDR3 nucleotides read TGCGCCAGCAGCTTGGGGGGGTCCGGGGAGCAGTTCTTC. Translated: CASSLGGSGEQFF.

This clonotype was picked up a small number of times. This chain links TRBV18 with TRBJ2-3; 9 nucleotides align to TRBD2. This CDR3 is built from 17 residues. The germline CDR1 and CDR2 sequences are KGHSH and LQKENI. The V and J ends lost 3 bases and 2 bases, in that order; junction bases with no gene match: 9. This chain's CDR3 is CASSPWTRGGFTDTQYF. For the CDR3, the DNA is TGTGCCAGCTCACCCTGGACGCGGGGGGGGTTCACAGATACGCAGTATTTT. Full variable domain (rest looked up from reference TRBV18 and TRBJ2-3): NAGVMQNPRHLVRRRGQEARLRCSPMKGHSHVYWYRQLPEEGLKFMVYLQKENIIDESGMPKERFSAEFPKEGPSILRIQQVVRGDSAAYFCASSPWTRGGFTDTQYFGPGTRLTVL.

This clonotype turned up a few times. The chain joins TRBV19 to TRBJ2-5; a possible D gene is TRBD2 (6 bases). The end of the DNA aligns better with TRBJ2-7, so the J call may be wrong. The CDR3 sequence is 14 residues long. Germline CDR1 and CDR2: LNHDA and SQIVND (reference sequence). The DNA for the CDR3 is TGTGCCAGTAGTATAGCTAAGGGAGCGGGCGAGCAGTACTTC. It codes for CASSIAKGAGEQYF.

This clonotype was counted ten times or more. CDR3 bases: TGCAGCGTTGTAAGGGTAGGGGCGGACATTCAGTACTTC. This translates into CSVVRVGADIQYF. The J gene is TRBJ2-4, the V gene TRBV29-1; possible D gene TRBD1, 5 bases. With 4 bases removed from V and 8 bases from J, the gap between germline ends came to 15 bases. The CDR3 consists of 13 residues. From germline, CDR1 is SQVTM and CDR2 ANQGSEA. The whole variable domain, filled in from reference TRBV29-1 and TRBJ2-4, reads SAVISQKPSRDICQRGTSLTIQCQVDSQVTMMFWYRQQPGQSLTLIATANQGSEATYESGFVIDKFPISRPNLTFSTLTVSNMSPEDSSIYLCSVVRVGADIQYFGAGTRLSVL.

J is TRBJ2-3 and V is TRBV20-1, with TRBD2 identical over 13 bases. V gave up 7 bases and J gave up 2 bases; unmatched junction bases: 6. CDR1 and CDR2 from the germline V gene are DFQATT and SNEGSKA (reference sequence). The CDR3 has 15 residues. The CDR3 nucleotides read TGCAGTGAATCAGGGACTAGCGGGGCCACAGATACGCAGTATTTT. It specifies CSESGTSGATDTQYF.

The V gene is TRBV29-1, the J gene TRBJ2-2; D is uncertain. V shed 3 bases and J shed 0 bases, with 8 bases lying between them. CDR3 length: 14 residues. Germline V gene sequence: CDR1 SQVTM, CDR2 ANQGSEA. The CDR3 spells CSVETAANTGELFF. The CDR3 region has the DNA TGCAGCGTTGAGACCGCCGCGAACACCGGGGAGCTGTTTTTT.

This clonotype was detected only a few times. The chain joins TRBV10-3 to TRBJ2-1; 13 bases are a match to TRBD2. The trim removed 0 bases at V and 0 bases at J, leaving 11 bases unmatched. Looked up from germline, CDR1 is ENHRY and CDR2 is SYGVKD. CDR3 size: 21 residues. The CDR3: CAISESRGLAGAPSSYNEQFF. CDR3 nucleotides: TGTGCCATCAGTGAGTCGAGAGGACTAGCGGGGGCCCCGAGCTCCTACAATGAGCAGTTCTTC.

The rearrangement links TRBV2 to TRBJ2-7; D gene unclear. The V gene lost 2 bases and the J gene lost 5 bases, with 7 bases spanning the gap. Germline V gene data show CDR1 as SNHLY and CDR2 as FYNNEI. The CDR3 contains 12 residues. The CDR3 spells CASSERPDEQYF. The CDR3 DNA is TGTGCCAGCAGTGAAAGGCCGGACGAGCAGTACTTC.

In its sample, this clonotype was seen many times. V and J are TRBV20-1 and TRBJ2-2; the match to TRBD2 covers 13 bases. V was clipped by 6 bases and J by 0 bases; unmatched bases: 4. The length of the CDR3 is 16 residues. Germline-derived CDR1 and CDR2 are DFQATT and SNEGSKA (reference sequence). CDR3 region: CSAGTSGASNTGELFF. The CDR3 DNA reads as TGCAGTGCGGGGACTAGCGGGGCATCGAACACCGGGGAGCTGTTTTTT.

This clonotype was detected only a few times. This chain joins TRBV4-2 and TRBJ1-4; D might be TRBD1 (6 bases). Germline CDR1 LGHNA, CDR2 YNFKEQ. This CDR3 is built from 15 residues. V lost 1 base and J 3 bases, leaving 9 bases between the germline ends. The CDR3 DNA reads as TGTGCCAGCAGCCAAGGAGAGGGGGCTAATGAAAAACTGTTTTTT. This gives the protein CASSQGEGANEKLFF.

The sample holds a few counts of this clonotype. This chain links TRBV6-1 with TRBJ1-4, with 9 bases fitting TRBD1. Trimming cost V 5 bases and J 7 bases; bases outside gene matches: 11. This CDR3 is built from 16 residues. Germline V gives CDR1 MNHNS, CDR2 SASEGT. The CDR3 nucleotides read TGTGCCAGCAGTCCACCCCAGGGACAGGGAGTTGAAAAACTGTTTTTT. Protein product: CASSPPQGQGVEKLFF.

This clonotype appeared a single time. Written as DNA, the CDR3 is TGCAGCGGAGGGACAGGGAGAGAAAAACTGTTTTTT. It is translated as CSGGTGREKLFF. The rearrangement joins TRBV29-1 to TRBJ1-4, with 9 bases fitting TRBD1. CDR1 is SQVTM, CDR2 ANQGSEA, per germline. V lost 7 bases to trimming and J lost 8 bases; unmatched junction nucleotides: 5. This CDR3 region has 12 residues.